One T cell receptor (beta chain) is described in this entry. Its antigen remains unidentified. No clone much larger than this one lies a single base away; base qualities are absent. Libraries were constructed by RT-PCR. The sequencer listed for this sample is NextSeq 550. Through fastp at Q25 and MiXCR, TCRdb rebuilt clones from the public reads, retaining in-frame beta chains. Each record represents a unique CDR3 protein, reported with the most common genes and DNA among its rows. The sample contains about 40,000 distinct CDR3 sequences, around a third of them found a single time. Of the sample, about two thirds is held by the ten largest clones. This specimen comes from a study of patients and donors after allogeneic stem cell transplantation (dated by TCRdb to the early 2020s). Taken from cysteine to phenylalanine, the CDR3 has 13 residues. The DNA shown is the 39-base CDR3, in frame from base 1. The junction shows trimming of 5 bases on V and 5 bases on J, plus 13 bases between the germline ends. The germline V gene gives CDR1 as MDHEN and CDR2 as SYDVKM.

This TCR was recovered from a human donor who was either an allogeneic HSCT recipient or a stem cell or donor lymphocyte infusion donor (not recorded which). It is not recorded whose cells these are; they may come from a transplant donor. The chain joins TRBV28 to TRBJ2-7; the D gene assignment is ambiguous. The sequencing input was blood, either unsorted or a sorted T cell fraction (not recorded which). DNA sequence: TGTGCCAGCAGTCCAACGCCTAGGCACGAGCAGTACTTC. Its amino acids are CASSPTPRHEQYF.